Below are 5 T cell receptor beta chains sequenced from a single sample in a study of blood T cell repertoires in COVID-19. Produced via immunoSEQ multiplex PCR; TCRdb's table is partial and in-frame only. The table has 150,000 to 200,000 clones, roughly 91% seen once. The specimen was peripheral blood. These receptors were taken from a man aged 45-60 years who had recovered from COVID-19.

CDR3 in DNA: TGCGCCAGCAGCTTGGGACAGGCTACGGGCGAGCAGTACTTC. Translation gives CASSLGQATGEQYF. V usage is TRBV5-1 and J usage is TRBJ2-7, with D perhaps TRBD1 (6 bases). V dropped 0 bases and J dropped 6 bases, with 13 bases sitting between them. CDR3 length: 14 amino acids. The germline V gene encodes CDR1 SGHRS and CDR2 YFSETQ.

The chain is built from TRBV3-1 (or the pseudogene TRBV3-2) and TRBJ1-5; the match to TRBD1 covers 8 bases. The germline CDR1 and CDR2 sequences are LGHDT and YNNKEL (reference sequence). This CDR3 has 15 residues. Germline trimming cut 5 bases from V and 7 bases from J; bases unmatched to any gene: 10. The CDR3 DNA follows: TGTGCCAGCAGCTCTCGGGACAGGTTCCAGCAGCCCCAGCATTTT. Translation: CASSSRDRFQQPQHF.

This rearrangement joins TRBV28 to TRBJ2-3, with TRBD1 matching 9 bases. The CDR3 is 16 amino acids. V lost 5 bases, J lost 1 base, and 7 bases stayed unmatched. Germline V CDR1 and CDR2: MDHEN, SYDVKM. The DNA for the CDR3 is TGTGCCAGCAGTCCACTGGGACAGGGAGGCACAGATACGCAGTATTTT. Translation gives CASSPLGQGGTDTQYF.

Here the CDR3 DNA reads TGTGCCAGCAGCTTAGGCTCAGGGGGCGTTGTCTTGTCCGAGCAGTACTTC. Its protein is CASSLGSGGVVLSEQYF. This chain connects TRBV7-2 to TRBJ2-7; 8 bases are shared with TRBD1. With V trimmed by 1 base and J by 6 bases, 14 bases remained unmatched. Germline V gene lookup returns CDR1 SGHTA and CDR2 FQGNSA. The CDR3 runs 17 residues.

This clone turned up a few times. The chain joins TRBV2 to TRBJ1-6, with 8 positions matching TRBD1. In germline, CDR1 is SNHLY, CDR2 FYNNEI. V dropped 7 bases and J dropped 5; count of bases not matched to a gene: 4. The CDR3 is 14 residues long. The CDR3 bases are TGTGCCAGCAAGGGACAGGTTAATAATTCACCCCTCCACTTT. Protein: CASKGQVNNSPLHF.